These 17 T cell receptor beta chains were sequenced from one sample in a study of T cell changes during pregnancy in multiple sclerosis. Repertoires were generated with immunoSEQ multiplex PCR, while TCRdb's copy carries only in-frame clones and drops some. The table has about 110,000 clones, 75% to 95% seen once. Specimen: peripheral blood, collected before pregnancy. All receptors come from a female donor with multiple sclerosis, enrolled in a pregnancy study.

This clone was detected a few times. CDR3 in DNA: TGTGCCAGCTCACCAGAGACAGGGATCTCTGAAGCTTTCTTT. Protein product: CASSPETGISEAFF. This chain uses TRBV18 with TRBJ1-1; 7 bases are a match to TRBD1. The CDR3 has 14 amino acids. V shed 2 bases, J shed 6 bases, and the junction held 6 bases outside the gene matches. Germline-derived CDR1 and CDR2 are KGHSH and LQKENI.

This chain connects TRBV9 to TRBJ1-6; D unresolved. The CDR3 is 17 amino acids. Germline values: CDR1 SGDLS, CDR2 YYNGEE. Trimming left V 2 bases short and J 0 bases short, with 12 bases between. The CDR3 sequence: CASSVVPESSYNSPLHF. For the CDR3, the DNA is TGTGCCAGCAGCGTCGTCCCCGAGAGCTCCTATAATTCACCCCTCCACTTT.

In this sample, this clone turned up once. This chain uses TRBV15 with TRBJ2-1; 7 bases are shared with TRBD2. With V trimmed by 1 base and J by 4 bases, 10 bases remained unmatched. This CDR3 has 17 residues. The germline V gene encodes CDR1 LNHNV and CDR2 YYDKDF (reference sequence). The DNA for the CDR3 is TGTGCCACCAGCAGAGCCGGGACTACTTACGTGTACAATGAGCAGTTCTTC. Translated, it gives CATSRAGTTYVYNEQFF.

This rearrangement joins TRBV2 to TRBJ2-7; D unresolved. Germline CDR1 is SNHLY and CDR2 is FYNNEI. This CDR3 has 13 residues. V gave up 5 bases and J gave up 3 bases, with 11 bases separating them. CDR3 protein: CASSPGPLYEQYF. CDR3 coding DNA: TGTGCCAGCAGTCCAGGCCCACTCTACGAGCAGTACTTC.

The chain combines TRBV4-1 with TRBJ2-7, with 13 bases lining up with TRBD2. The CDR3 is made up of 17 amino acids. V dropped 0 bases and J dropped 4; count of bases not matched to a gene: 6. Per germline, CDR1 MGHRA and CDR2 YSYEKL. The DNA for the CDR3 is TGCGCCAGCAGCCAAGACTGGACTAGCGGGAGAGGGTACGAGCAGTACTTC. Translation gives CASSQDWTSGRGYEQYF.

The chain joins TRBV6-5 to TRBJ1-4; D ambiguous. The CDR3 has 14 residues. V gave up 2 bases and J gave up 1 base, with 5 bases separating them. CDR1 is MNHEY and CDR2 is SVGAGI in the germline V gene. The CDR3 DNA reads TGTGCCAGCAGTTACCAGATAACTAATGAAAAACTGTTTTTT. Translated: CASSYQITNEKLFF.

V usage is TRBV27 and J usage is TRBJ2-5, with TRBD2 identical over 11 bases. The junction had 3 bases not matched to a gene; V was cut back by 4 bases and J by 5 bases. The CDR3 is 14 amino acids. Looked up from germline, CDR1 is MNHEY and CDR2 is SMNVEV (reference sequence). The CDR3 loop is CASSSLAGGETQYF. CDR3 DNA sequence: TGTGCCAGCAGTTCCTTAGCGGGAGGGGAGACCCAGTACTTC.

The chain carries TRBV30 and TRBJ1-2; 9 nucleotides line up with TRBD1. The CDR3 extends over 16 amino acids. The trim removed 3 bases at V and 7 bases at J, leaving 15 bases unmatched. Germline V CDR1 and CDR2: GTSNPN, SVGIG (reference sequence). The CDR3 region is CAWSYTRTGTGSGYTF. For the CDR3, the DNA is TGTGCCTGGAGCTACACCAGGACCGGGACAGGGAGTGGCTACACCTTC.

This clone has more than one count but fewer than ten. The gene calls are TRBV2 and TRBJ1-3, with a tentative D call TRBD1 (5 bases). The CDR3 is 16 residues long. The V gene lost 4 bases and the J gene lost 2 bases, with 15 bases spanning the gap. Looked up from germline, CDR1 is SNHLY and CDR2 is FYNNEI. The DNA of the CDR3 is TGTGCCAGCAGTGTACAGGCTGGGGCCACTGGAAACACCATATATTTT. Amino acids: CASSVQAGATGNTIYF.

The genes are TRBV27 and TRBJ1-4; D gene unclear. There are 12 residues in the CDR3. Germline V gene sequence: CDR1 MNHEY, CDR2 SMNVEV (reference sequence). V lost 8 bases, J lost 7 bases, and 11 bases lay in between. The DNA of the CDR3 is TGTGCCAGCGGCAGTGTTCCTGAAAAACTGTTTTTT. It specifies CASGSVPEKLFF.

The chain recombines TRBV7-9 with TRBJ2-6; D is perhaps TRBD2 (5 bases). Germline values: CDR1 SEHNR, CDR2 FQNEAQ (reference sequence). The CDR3 loop spans 18 amino acids. V was pared by 2 bases and J by 0 bases, with 14 bases between. CDR3 DNA: TGTGCCAGCAGCTTAAGGAGAGAAACTAGCTCTGGGGCCAACGTCCTGACTTTC. It encodes CASSLRRETSSGANVLTF.

J is TRBJ2-5 and V is TRBV12-5, with TRBD2 matching over 8 bases. This CDR3 contains 15 residues. The ends lost 3 bases at V and 4 bases at J; junction bases unmatched: 7. Germline CDR1 LGHNT, CDR2 FRNRAP. The CDR3 protein is CASGFGGGSGETQYF. The CDR3 bases are TGTGCTAGTGGTTTCGGGGGGGGATCAGGAGAGACCCAGTACTTC.

The chain joins TRBV28 to TRBJ1-2, with TRBD1 matching 7 bases. The CDR3 contains 12 residues. CDR1 is MDHEN and CDR2 is SYDVKM in the germline V gene. V dropped 8 bases and J dropped 7; count of bases not matched to a gene: 7. This CDR3 reads CASSRDSFGYTF. As DNA, the CDR3 is TGTGCCAGCTCCCGGGACAGTTTTGGCTACACCTTC.

The chain links TRBV25-1 to TRBJ2-7; D is perhaps TRBD2 (6 bases). CDR1 and CDR2 (germline): MGHDK, SYGVNS. V was cut by 1 base and J by 1 base, with 11 bases left in between. The CDR3 is 15 amino acids. The CDR3: CASSEWRGRSYEQYF. CDR3 sequence (DNA): TGTGCCAGCAGTGAATGGCGGGGAAGGTCCTACGAGCAGTACTTC.

The rearrangement links TRBV7-8 to TRBJ1-1, with 11 bases matching TRBD1. Germline V CDR1 and CDR2: SGHVS, FQNEAQ. The trim removed 5 bases at V and 3 bases at J, leaving 8 bases unmatched. CDR3 length: 16 amino acids. CDR3 protein: CASSKRTGGVDTEAFF. CDR3 DNA: TGTGCCAGCAGCAAACGGACAGGGGGCGTAGACACTGAAGCTTTCTTT.

The V and J genes are TRBV4-2 and TRBJ2-1, with D possibly being TRBD2 (7 bases). V lost 2 bases and J 7 bases, leaving 24 bases between the germline ends. Looked up from germline, CDR1 is LGHNA and CDR2 is YNFKEQ. This CDR3 contains 18 residues. The CDR3 loop reads CASSQYSGEGGGRNEQFF. CDR3 DNA sequence: TGTGCCAGCAGCCAATATTCCGGAGAGGGGGGGGGAAGAAATGAGCAGTTCTTC.

The CDR3 coding sequence is TGCGCCAGCAGGATGGGACAGGGGATAAGCACAGATACGCAGTATTTT. Its translation: CASRMGQGISTDTQYF. This chain joins TRBV5-1 and TRBJ2-3; the match to TRBD1 covers 10 bases. The germline V gene encodes CDR1 SGHRS and CDR2 YFSETQ. Trimming removed 5 bases from V and 0 bases from J; junction bases left unmatched: 6. The length of the CDR3 is 16 residues.